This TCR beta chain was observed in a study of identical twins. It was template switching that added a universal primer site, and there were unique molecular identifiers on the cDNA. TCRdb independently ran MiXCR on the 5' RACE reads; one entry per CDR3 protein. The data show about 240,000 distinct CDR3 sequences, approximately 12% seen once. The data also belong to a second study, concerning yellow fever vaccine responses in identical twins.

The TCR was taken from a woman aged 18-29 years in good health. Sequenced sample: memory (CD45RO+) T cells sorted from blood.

CDR3 in amino acids: CASSGDRDNSPLHF. The CDR3 DNA reads as TGTGCCAGCAGTGGTGACAGGGATAATTCACCCCTCCACTTT. This chain connects TRBV2 to TRBJ1-6, with 7 bases aligning to TRBD1. The CDR3 consists of 14 residues. Germline V gives CDR1 SNHLY, CDR2 FYNNEI. V lost 4 bases, J lost 5 bases, and 2 bases stayed unmatched.